This T cell receptor (beta chain) was identified during a study of T-cell memory formation after mild COVID-19. One entry per CDR3 protein, called by TCRdb with MiXCR from the 5' RACE reads. The sample holds 350,000 to 450,000 distinct CDR3 sequences; 28% are singletons and the top ten take approximately 13%. Study-wide results and limits: Shrinking CD4+ clones were chiefly CM and EM; CD8+ ones were chiefly EMRA. Clones that shrank (day 15 to 85) were balanced CD4/CD8, whereas later expanders leaned CD4+. The finding that pre-infection memory included some responding clones suggested that cross-reactive memory joined.

On this clonotype: The antigen remains unidentified.

V gave up 4 bases and J gave up 3 bases, with 9 bases separating them. The length of the CDR3 is 13 residues. Per the germline V gene, CDR1 is SGHVS and CDR2 is FNYEAQ. Material for sequencing was PBMCs or a T cell subset sorted from them (not recorded which). The V gene is TRBV7-6, the J gene TRBJ1-1, with D uncertain. The receptor comes from an adult woman who had mild COVID-19 (a few samples of this study predate the infection). Cell type and time point are not known. CDR3 region: CASSSRRDTEAFF. CDR3 nucleotides: TGTGCCAGCAGCTCCCGTAGGGACACTGAAGCTTTCTTT.